This TCR beta chain was identified in a study of shared clonotypes between healthy human individuals. On the study more broadly: Donors consisted of a couple of women and three men between 18 and 49. Study-wide findings and caveats: Larger estimated richness was generally recorded for naive subsets relative to memory subsets.

Of note for this clone: Antigen specificity is unknown.

Nashville, Tennessee was home to all donors, who were Caucasian adults. The repertoire was sequenced with immunoSEQ multiplex PCR; TCRdb's copy has only in-frame clones and lacks some. The sample consists of about 1.5 million clones, about 98% of them appearing once. Sequenced input: naive CD4+ T cells sorted from blood. As to subset: CD45RA+ positively selected. The TCR originated in a man aged 30 to 45 in good health.

The CDR3 spells CASNPRPIYGYTF. The CDR3 DNA follows: TGTGCCAGCAATCCCCGCCCGATCTATGGCTACACCTTC. The J gene is TRBJ1-2, the V gene TRBV6-1, with D uncertain. Per the germline V gene, CDR1 is MNHNS and CDR2 is SASEGT. This CDR3 is built from 13 residues. The V end was cut by 7 bases, the J end by 4 bases, with 13 bases between.